These T cell receptor beta chains were read from a single sample in a study of response to subunit inactivated influenza vaccine. Using its own MiXCR run on the RT-PCR reads, TCRdb lists one record per CDR3 protein. The sample has 150,000 or so distinct CDR3 sequences; approximately 10% are singletons. The material sequenced was non-naive T cells sorted from PBMCs, taken 40 to 50 days after vaccination. These TCRs come from a man aged 50-59 years who received an inactivated influenza vaccine. Both conserved end residues are part of each CDR3. The D gene is left open where the match is weak. Size tells how often a clone was seen (once, few, many) or the class of an expanded clone, and some rows leave it out.

clone_size j_call d_call v_call cdr3_aa cdr3_nt
few TRBJ1-6 TRBD1 TRBV20-1 CSASQTGGNSPLHF TGCAGTGCTAGCCAGACAGGGGGTAATTCACCCCTCCACTTT
- TRBJ2-1 - TRBV7-6 CASAHPGANEQFF TGTGCCAGCGCCCACCCAGGGGCCAATGAGCAGTTCTTC
many TRBJ1-2 - TRBV4-1 CASSQVSQGGYGYTF TGCGCCAGCAGCCAAGTCAGTCAGGGCGGGTATGGCTACACCTTC
- TRBJ1-4 - TRBV7-2 CASSLGFREKLFF TGTGCCAGCAGCTTAGGGTTCCGGGAAAAACTGTTTTTT
few TRBJ2-2 TRBD1 TRBV27 CASSTTGTGELFF TGTGCCAGCAGTACGACAGGGACCGGGGAGCTGTTTTTT
many TRBJ2-4 - TRBV5-1 CASSHGSENIQYF TGCGCCAGCAGCCACGGGTCGGAAAACATTCAGTACTTC
few TRBJ1-2 - TRBV3-1 CASSRNGEQSGYTF TGTGCCAGCAGCCGAAACGGGGAGCAGAGTGGCTACACCTTC
few TRBJ1-6 - TRBV20-1 CSAQEPKAITLHF TGCAGTGCCCAGGAGCCCAAGGCGATTACACTCCACTTT
many TRBJ2-5 - TRBV11-2 CASSLPGETQYF TGTGCCAGCAGCCTACCTGGGGAGACCCAGTACTTC
few TRBJ2-1 - TRBV27 CASSPIALGVVFNEQFF TGTGCCAGCAGTCCAATAGCGTTGGGAGTAGTTTTTAATGAGCAGTTCTTC
- TRBJ2-3 TRBD1 TRBV7-6 CASSLAYPGGGADTQYF TGTGCCAGCAGCTTAGCGTATCCAGGGGGTGGTGCAGATACGCAGTATTTT
many TRBJ2-7 - TRBV5-5 CASSYLPDISSYEQYF TGTGCCAGCAGTTACCTCCCGGACATTAGCTCCTACGAGCAGTACTTC
many TRBJ2-2 TRBD1 TRBV7-7 CASSPDRGHGELFF TGTGCTAGCAGCCCAGACAGGGGGCACGGGGAGCTGTTTTTT
few TRBJ2-1 TRBD2 TRBV20-1 CSARGRGGGYNEQFF TGCAGTGCCCGAGGAAGAGGCGGGGGATACAATGAGCAGTTCTTC
many TRBJ1-2 - TRBV14 CASSQEGSRIYGYTF TGTGCCAGCAGCCAAGAGGGCAGTCGGATCTATGGCTACACCTTC
few TRBJ1-2 - TRBV7-6 CASSLGGPDGYTF TGTGCCAGCAGCTTAGGGGGGCCGGATGGCTACACCTTC
few TRBJ1-4 - TRBV7-2 CASSLGWGTNEKLFF TGTGCCAGCAGCTTAGGGTGGGGAACTAATGAAAAACTGTTTTTT
many TRBJ2-7 TRBD1 TRBV3-1 CASSQEGGFSYEQYF TGTGCCAGCAGCCAAGAAGGGGGCTTCTCCTACGAGCAGTACTTC
many TRBJ2-3 - TRBV12-3/TRBV12-4 CASRLLDTRTDTQYF TGTGCCAGCAGACTTTTAGATACCCGCACAGATACGCAGTATTTT
- TRBJ1-5 - TRBV7-2 CASSSVGDPNQPQHF TGTGCCAGCAGCTCGGTGGGCGACCCTAATCAGCCCCAGCATTTT
many TRBJ2-1 TRBD2 TRBV20-1 CSGLPSGGHNEQFF TGCAGTGGTCTTCCTAGCGGGGGACACAATGAGCAGTTCTTC
many TRBJ2-7 - TRBV28 CASSLYLGGSSYEQYF TGTGCCAGCAGTTTATACCTGGGGGGAAGCTCCTACGAGCAGTACTTC
many TRBJ1-5 - TRBV12-3/TRBV12-4 CASSYPGQPQHF TGTGCCAGCAGTTATCCGGGTCAGCCCCAGCATTTT
many TRBJ1-2 TRBD1 TRBV10-3 CATRTGGVGYTF TGTGCCACCAGGACAGGGGGCGTTGGCTACACCTTC
few TRBJ2-6 TRBD1 TRBV2 CASKPGQEGRFSGANVLTF TGTGCCAGCAAGCCGGGACAGGAGGGGAGATTCTCTGGGGCCAACGTCCTGACTTTC
- TRBJ2-5 - TRBV5-1 CASSLDPGGPKGTQYF TGCGCCAGCAGCTTGGACCCCGGGGGCCCTAAGGGGACCCAGTACTTC
few TRBJ2-2 - TRBV7-2 CASSPRVVNTGELFF TGTGCCAGCAGCCCGCGGGTAGTGAACACCGGGGAGCTGTTTTTT
many TRBJ2-1 - TRBV5-1 CASRGEGAYNEQFF TGCGCCAGCAGGGGAGAGGGCGCCTACAATGAGCAGTTCTTC
few TRBJ2-6 TRBD1 TRBV7-9 CASSLGRQGSANVLTF TGTGCCAGCAGCCTCGGCCGACAGGGTTCTGCCAACGTCCTGACTTTC
- TRBJ2-5 - TRBV7-2 CASSWAVQETQYF TGTGCCAGCAGCTGGGCAGTCCAAGAGACCCAGTACTTC
many TRBJ2-1 - TRBV6-2/TRBV6-3 CASSLDDYNEQFF TGTGCCAGCAGTTTGGACGACTACAATGAGCAGTTCTTC
many TRBJ1-5 - TRBV21-1 CASSNDGLGQPQHF TGTGCCAGCAGCAACGACGGGCTAGGTCAGCCCCAGCATTTT
- TRBJ2-1 TRBD2 TRBV20-1 CSFSGTSENEQFF TGCAGTTTCTCGGGGACTAGTGAAAATGAGCAGTTCTTC
many TRBJ1-6 - TRBV7-9 CASSFQGINSPLHF TGTGCCAGCAGCTTCCAGGGGATTAATTCACCCCTCCACTTT
many TRBJ2-3 - TRBV12-3/TRBV12-4 CASRDRSTDTQYF TGTGCCAGCAGAGACAGGAGCACAGATACGCAGTATTTT
few TRBJ1-2 - TRBV27 CASSPNYGYTF TGTGCCAGCAGCCCAAACTATGGCTACACCTTC
- TRBJ2-2 - TRBV30 CAWNVVDTGELFF TGTGCCTGGAACGTGGTAGACACCGGGGAGCTGTTTTTT
few TRBJ2-1 TRBD1 TRBV30 CAWGGQSNEQFF TGTGCCTGGGGGGGACAGTCCAATGAGCAGTTCTTC
- TRBJ2-3 - TRBV28 CASSFNTLRTDTQYF TGTGCCAGCAGTTTCAATACCCTACGCACAGATACGCAGTATTTT
- TRBJ2-7 - TRBV19 CASSISGASVSYEQYF TGTGCCAGTAGTATATCGGGGGCCAGTGTATCCTACGAGCAGTACTTC
few TRBJ2-2 TRBD2 TRBV7-2 CASSLLLAGTGELFF TGTGCCAGCAGCTTATTACTAGCGGGGACCGGGGAGCTGTTTTTT
many TRBJ2-1 - TRBV7-9 CASSGRTDEQFF TGTGCCAGCAGCGGGAGGACCGATGAGCAGTTCTTC
- TRBJ2-1 - TRBV11-2 CASSLEGGSVYEQFF TGTGCCAGCAGCTTAGAAGGGGGAAGTGTCTATGAGCAGTTCTTC
- TRBJ2-3 TRBD2 TRBV7-3 CASSSGLAGYSDTQYF TGTGCCAGCAGCTCGGGACTAGCGGGATATTCAGATACGCAGTATTTT
few TRBJ2-7 - TRBV6-2/TRBV6-3 CASRRIYEQYF TGTGCCAGTCGGAGGATCTACGAGCAGTACTTC
- TRBJ1-5 - TRBV6-2/TRBV6-3 CASSYTWTVSNQPQHF TGTGCCAGCAGTTACACCTGGACGGTTAGCAATCAGCCCCAGCATTTT
few TRBJ1-2 - TRBV20-1 CSAISQGGRGYTF TGCAGTGCTATTTCACAGGGTGGTAGGGGCTACACCTTC
- TRBJ2-7 - TRBV19 CASSTVQGYEQYF TGTGCCAGTAGTACGGTCCAAGGGTACGAGCAGTACTTC
- TRBJ2-5 - TRBV5-1 CASSLTGQLGYF TGCGCCAGCAGCCTCACGGGACAACTCGGGTACTTC
- TRBJ2-3 TRBD2 TRBV10-2 CASSIAGPWDTQYF TGCGCCAGCAGTATAGCGGGGCCGTGGGATACGCAGTATTTT
- TRBJ1-6 - TRBV3-1 CASSQSSNSPLHF TGTGCCAGCAGCCAGTCGAGTAATTCACCCCTCCACTTT
few TRBJ1-5 TRBD1 TRBV5-5 CASSLSGQYNQPQHF TGTGCCAGCAGCCTCTCGGGACAGTACAATCAGCCCCAGCATTTT
few TRBJ1-1 TRBD1 TRBV7-8 CASSSRQGGLEAFF TGTGCCAGCAGCTCCAGACAGGGGGGGCTCGAAGCTTTCTTT
many TRBJ2-3 - TRBV7-2 CASSPRFADTQYF TGTGCCAGCAGCCCACGGTTCGCAGATACGCAGTATTTT
few TRBJ1-2 TRBD1 TRBV20-1 CSADGGRGQPNYGYTF TGCAGTGCTGATGGGGGCAGGGGGCAGCCGAACTATGGCTACACCTTC
- TRBJ1-4 TRBD1 TRBV10-3 CAISADGTGGEKLFF TGTGCCATCAGTGCAGATGGGACAGGGGGGGAAAAACTGTTTTTT
- TRBJ1-1 - TRBV5-1 CASSLQGYTEAFF TGCGCCAGCAGCTTGCAGGGGTACACTGAAGCTTTCTTT
few TRBJ2-7 TRBD2 TRBV10-3 CAISEQAGRTYEQYF TGTGCCATCAGTGAGCAAGCGGGGCGCACCTACGAGCAGTACTTC
- TRBJ1-5 - TRBV4-1 CASSQGRGPQPQHF TGCGCCAGCAGCCAAGGTCGGGGGCCCCAGCCCCAGCATTTT
many TRBJ2-1 TRBD1 TRBV20-1 CNKGVCGRGLNEQFF TGCAATAAGGGGGTGTGTGGCAGGGGGCTCAATGAGCAGTTCTTC